Sequencing of this TCR beta chain was carried out in a study of T cells after yellow fever vaccination. At the level of the study: Those fractions that held only low numbers of cells were prepared using the SMART-Seq v4 Ultra Low Input RNA kit.

This clonotype was detected a few times. Its cognate antigen is unknown. From germline, CDR1 is MNHEY and CDR2 SVGEGT. CDR3 size: 20 residues. The ends lost 6 bases at V and 7 bases at J; junction bases unmatched: 23. A process of 5'RACE template switching, which added a universal primer site and UMIs, was used to make TCR cDNA. MiXCR, run by TCRdb on the 5' RACE reads, gives a single entry per CDR3 protein. The table has hundreds of thousands of distinct CDR3 sequences, around 12% seen once. The study's findings and limits: The secondary response was weaker, and its peak arrived faster, on day 5 versus 15. Among all clonotypes, a small share was observed in both CD4 and CD8 compartments.

The origin of this receptor is a man aged 25 to 40 who received the YFV17D yellow fever vaccine. This chain joins TRBV6-2 or TRBV6-3 and TRBJ2-2; 10 nucleotides line up with TRBD2. The sample was PBMCs, taken on the day of the yellow fever booster vaccination. CDR3 sequence: CASSKYQGTSGRAVSGELFF. CDR3 sequence (DNA): TGTGCCAGCAGCAAATATCAGGGGACAAGCGGGAGGGCCGTAAGCGGGGAGCTGTTTTTT.